Each of the 22 T cell receptor beta chains below was sequenced from the same sample in a study of cytomegalovirus exposure and HLA in healthy donors. 13 Jbeta primers and 60 Vbeta primers were used for the PCR. Profiled with immunoSEQ multiplex PCR; TCRdb holds only in-frame clones, not every one. The sample consists of about 130,000 clones, more than 75% of them appearing once. Source material: PBMCs. The receptors shown here come from a man aged 25 to 40 in good health and CMV-seronegative.

This rearrangement joins TRBV6-1 to TRBJ2-7, with 9 nucleotides matching TRBD1. Germline V gives CDR1 MNHNS, CDR2 SASEGT. V shed 3 bases, J shed 7 bases, and the junction held 10 bases outside the gene matches. CDR3 size: 15 residues. This CDR3 reads CASSDRQGGFREQYF. The CDR3 nucleotides are TGTGCCAGCAGTGACCGACAGGGGGGGTTTCGGGAGCAGTACTTC.

The chain combines TRBV27 with TRBJ2-2; D uncertain. Trimming cost V 2 bases and J 4 bases, with 5 bases left between them. The CDR3 length is 13 residues. Germline CDR1 reads MNHEY; CDR2 reads SMNVEV (reference sequence). CDR3 amino acids: CASSLRSTGELFF. CDR3 coding DNA: TGTGCCAGCAGTTTAAGGAGCACCGGGGAGCTGTTTTTT.

The chain carries TRBV5-1 and TRBJ2-2, with D possibly being TRBD2 (6 bases). The length of the CDR3 is 16 residues. V lost 5 bases to trimming and J lost 0 bases, with 14 bases between them. In germline, CDR1 is SGHRS, CDR2 YFSETQ. The CDR3 DNA follows: TGCGCCAGCAGTCGCCTTCTAGCGACGAACACCGGGGAGCTGTTTTTT. Translated: CASSRLLATNTGELFF. Full variable domain (outside the CDR3, taken from reference TRBV5-1 and TRBJ2-2): KAGVTQTPRYLIKTRGQQVTLSCSPISGHRSVSWYQQTPGQGLQFLFEYFSETQRNKGNFPGRFSGRQFSNSRSEMNVSTLELGDSALYLCASSRLLATNTGELFFGEGSRLTVL.

The chain combines TRBV5-5 with TRBJ1-3; D call uncertain. Germline CDR1 SGHKS, CDR2 YYEKEE (reference sequence). Trimming left V 4 bases short and J 1 base short, with 9 bases between. The CDR3 length is 14 residues. CDR3 DNA: TGTGCCAGCAGCCCCTGGCTGTCTGGAAACACCATATATTTT. This codes for CASSPWLSGNTIYF.

This clone was detected a few times. The chain carries TRBV30 and TRBJ2-7; D is unresolved. Germline V gives CDR1 GTSNPN, CDR2 SVGIG (reference sequence). V lost 5 bases and J 4 bases, leaving 12 bases between the germline ends. The CDR3 totals 12 residues. The CDR3 sequence is CAWGRDTYEQYF. The CDR3 coding sequence is TGTGCCTGGGGTAGAGATACTTACGAGCAGTACTTC.

This clone was seen once. V and J are TRBV30 and TRBJ1-5, with D perhaps TRBD1 (5 bases). V was clipped by 0 bases and J by 2 bases, with 8 bases between them. From germline, CDR1 is GTSNPN and CDR2 SVGIG (reference sequence). The CDR3 contains 14 residues. DNA of the CDR3: TGTGCCTGGAGTGTACAGGTGGGCAATCAGCCCCAGCATTTT. Protein: CAWSVQVGNQPQHF.

The chain recombines TRBV28 with TRBJ2-2, with TRBD2 as a possible D gene (6 bases). The CDR3 length is 12 residues. Germline CDR1 reads MDHEN; CDR2 reads SYDVKM. The V end lost 2 bases, the J end lost 9 bases, and 7 bases lay between the germline ends. As DNA, the CDR3 is TGTGCCAGCAGTTTAGCGGGAAGGGAGCTGTTTTTT. As protein: CASSLAGRELFF.

The V call is TRBV19, the J call TRBJ2-1, with D unresolved. Germline V lookup: CDR1 LNHDA, CDR2 SQIVND (reference sequence). V was trimmed by 1 base and J by 0 bases, leaving 7 bases between them. The CDR3 has 15 amino acids. The CDR3 DNA reads TGTGCCAGTAGTATAGTTTCTACCTCCTACAATGAGCAGTTCTTC. Its translation is CASSIVSTSYNEQFF.

The V call is TRBV18, the J call TRBJ2-1; maybe TRBD2 (6 bases). Germline V gene sequence: CDR1 KGHSH, CDR2 LQKENI. Deletions cut 3 bases from V and 5 bases from J, with 11 bases between. The length of the CDR3 is 14 residues. CDR3 DNA: TGTGCCAGCTCACCCGGTAGCGGCAACAATGAGCAGTTCTTC. Translation: CASSPGSGNNEQFF. Complete variable domain (other parts from reference TRBV18 and TRBJ2-1): NAGVMQNPRHLVRRRGQEARLRCSPMKGHSHVYWYRQLPEEGLKFMVYLQKENIIDESGMPKERFSAEFPKEGPSILRIQQVVRGDSAAYFCASSPGSGNNEQFFGPGTRLTVL.

The CDR3 loop reads CASSIDGGSWDGYTF. As DNA, the CDR3 is TGTGCCAGCAGCATAGACGGAGGGAGCTGGGATGGCTACACCTTC. The V and J genes are TRBV5-4 and TRBJ1-2; D is unclear. Deletions cut 4 bases from V and 6 bases from J, with 19 bases between. Looked up from germline, CDR1 is SGHNT and CDR2 is YYREEE (reference sequence). This CDR3 contains 15 residues.

The gene calls are TRBV7-2 and TRBJ2-2, with D possibly matching TRBD2 (5 bases). This CDR3 is 17 amino acids long. CDR1 is SGHTA and CDR2 is FQGNSA in the germline V gene. Between the trimmed V and J ends, which lost 4 bases and 5 bases, there was a span of 20 bases. CDR3 amino acids: CASSSRPPRTFTGELFF. The CDR3 DNA sequence: TGTGCCAGCAGCTCTCGACCGCCCAGGACTTTTACCGGGGAGCTGTTTTTT.

The gene calls are TRBV11-2 and TRBJ2-7; 9 bases line up with TRBD2. The CDR3 runs 14 residues. Looked up from germline, CDR1 is SGHAT and CDR2 is FQNNGV. V dropped 4 bases and J dropped 3; count of bases not matched to a gene: 4. The DNA of the CDR3 is TGTGCCAGCAGCTACAGACTAGCGGACTACGAGCAGTACTTC. Protein product: CASSYRLADYEQYF.

V and J are TRBV20-1 and TRBJ1-1; no firm D call. Trimming shortened V by 3 bases and J by 6 bases, and 8 bases separated the two germline ends. CDR3 length: 11 amino acids. Per germline, CDR1 DFQATT and CDR2 SNEGSKA (reference sequence). CDR3 residues: CSASFRAEAFF. Written as DNA, the CDR3 is TGCAGTGCTAGTTTCCGCGCTGAAGCTTTCTTT.

This clone was detected a few times. The genes are TRBV4-2 and TRBJ2-7, with D maybe TRBD2 (6 bases). Trimming shortened V by 2 bases and J by 1 base, and 9 bases separated the two germline ends. This CDR3 is built from 14 residues. Germline V gives CDR1 LGHNA, CDR2 YNFKEQ. The CDR3 nucleotides are TGTGCCAGCAGCCAACCGGGACTTTCCTACGAGCAGTACTTC. Protein product: CASSQPGLSYEQYF.

The chain couples TRBV27 to TRBJ2-2, with a possible D match to TRBD2 (6 bases). Trimming took 1 base from V and 3 from J, leaving 18 bases between them. The V gene's germline CDR1 is MNHEY and CDR2 SMNVEV (reference sequence). CDR3 length: 18 amino acids. The CDR3, as DNA: TGTGCCAGCAGTTTATATCCTCCCTCCGGGACTTACACCGGGGAGCTGTTTTTT. This encodes CASSLYPPSGTYTGELFF.

The table lists this clone with a count of one. A junction boundary mismatches the germline segment, possibly from a read error. This chain connects TRBV7-9 to TRBJ2-1, with 7 nucleotides matching TRBD1. CDR3 length: 12 residues. Germline V gene lookup returns CDR1 SEHNR and CDR2 FQNEAQ (reference sequence). This CDR3 is CSSSFTDREKFF. The CDR3 DNA is TGTTCCAGCAGCTTCACCGACAGGGAGAAGTTCTTC.

This chain connects TRBV30 to TRBJ2-7; 7 bases are shared with TRBD1. The CDR3 loop spans 14 amino acids. The V and J ends lost 5 bases and 1 base, in that order; junction bases with no gene match: 8. Germline-derived CDR1 and CDR2 are GTSNPN and SVGIG (reference sequence). The CDR3 nucleotides are TGTGCCTGGGACAGGGTTTACCGTTCCTACGAGCAGTACTTC. Translated: CAWDRVYRSYEQYF.

The chain uses TRBV29-1 and TRBJ2-5, with 8 bases identical to TRBD2. CDR3 length equals 15 residues. V trimming: 3 bases; J trimming: 5 bases; junction bases outside the gene matches: 11. Germline V gene lookup returns CDR1 SQVTM and CDR2 ANQGSEA. The CDR3 DNA is TGCAGCGTTGACGTCACCGGGACTAGAGGGGAGACCCAGTACTTC. As protein: CSVDVTGTRGETQYF.

J is TRBJ1-1 and V is TRBV30, with D uncertain. V was trimmed by 4 bases and J by 1 base, leaving 22 bases between them. In germline, CDR1 is GTSNPN, CDR2 SVGIG (reference sequence). The CDR3 has 17 residues. The CDR3 protein is CAWNFGLLREANTEAFF. CDR3 DNA sequence: TGTGCCTGGAACTTCGGACTCCTTAGAGAAGCGAACACTGAAGCTTTCTTT. The full variable domain, its missing parts supplied by reference TRBV30 and TRBJ1-1, is SQTIHQWPATLVQPVGSPLSLECTVEGTSNPNLYWYRQAAGRGLQLLFYSVGIGQISSEVPQNLSASRPQDRQFILSSKKLLLSDSGFYLCAWNFGLLREANTEAFFGQGTRLTVV.

The chain links TRBV5-1 to TRBJ2-6; D not resolved. Trimming shortened V by 5 bases and J by 4 bases, and 10 bases separated the two germline ends. The CDR3 spans 14 residues. Germline-derived CDR1 and CDR2 are SGHRS and YFSETQ. The CDR3 sequence: CASRSVVGANVLTF. CDR3 DNA: TGCGCCAGCAGATCTGTTGTCGGGGCCAACGTCCTGACTTTC. Variable domain in full (rest from reference TRBV5-1 and TRBJ2-6): KAGVTQTPRYLIKTRGQQVTLSCSPISGHRSVSWYQQTPGQGLQFLFEYFSETQRNKGNFPGRFSGRQFSNSRSEMNVSTLELGDSALYLCASRSVVGANVLTFGAGSRLTVL.

This chain links TRBV7-9 with TRBJ2-5, with 7 bases identical to TRBD1. CDR1 is SEHNR, CDR2 FQNEAQ, per germline (reference sequence). The CDR3 contains 14 residues. The V segment lost 3 bases and the J segment 2 bases; nucleotides outside the gene matches: 3. The CDR3 nucleotides are TGTGCCAGCAGCTTCCGGGACAGACAAGAGACCCAGTACTTC. Protein: CASSFRDRQETQYF. Full variable domain (missing parts from reference TRBV7-9 and TRBJ2-5): DTGVSQNPRHKITKRGQNVTFRCDPISEHNRLYWYRQTLGQGPEFLTYFQNEAQLEKSRLLSDRFSAERPKGSFSTLEIQRTEQGDSAMYLCASSFRDRQETQYFGPGTRLLVL.

This chain uses TRBV16 with TRBJ2-7, with TRBD1 matching over 8 bases. The germline V gene has CDR1 KGHSY and CDR2 FQNENV. The CDR3 consists of 15 residues. V dropped 3 bases and J dropped 0; count of bases not matched to a gene: 4. CDR3: CASSQTGQASYEQYF. CDR3 DNA: TGTGCCAGCAGCCAGACGGGACAGGCCTCCTACGAGCAGTACTTC.